Presented here are 8 T cell receptor beta chains from one specimen sequenced in a study of T cell clones after liver transplantation. Profiling relied on immunoSEQ multiplex PCR, and the TCRdb table lists in-frame clones only, not all of them. The sample carries tens of thousands of clones, roughly nine tenths recorded once. Here the sequenced sample was CD8+ T cells from blood, taken 12 months after liver transplant. These receptors were collected from a human patient who received a liver transplant. Some T cells may be the graft donor's.

This clone was seen only once. The chain combines TRBV28 with TRBJ2-7; D remains unclear. V lost 5 bases, J lost 3 bases, and 11 bases lay in between. This CDR3 contains 13 residues. Germline V CDR1 and CDR2: MDHEN, SYDVKM. CDR3 region: CASSLGIFYEQYF. The DNA for the CDR3 is TGTGCCAGCAGTCTTGGGATTTTCTACGAGCAGTACTTC.

CDR3 sequence: CASSFGELYNEQFF. The CDR3 nucleotides read TGTGCCAGCAGTTTTGGGGAACTGTACAATGAGCAGTTCTTC. The V gene is TRBV27, the J gene TRBJ2-1; D ambiguous. This CDR3 has 14 residues. The germline V and J ends were trimmed by 3 bases and 4 bases, with 10 bases remaining between them. Germline loops: CDR1 MNHEY, CDR2 SMNVEV (reference sequence).

The chain uses TRBV9 and TRBJ2-3; 7 positions agree with TRBD2. The trim removed 5 bases at V and 7 bases at J, leaving 10 bases unmatched. The CDR3 has 14 residues. Germline CDR1 reads SGDLS; CDR2 reads YYNGEE. CDR3: CASSYAGEGHTQYF. CDR3 sequence (DNA): TGTGCCAGCAGTTACGCCGGGGAGGGCCATACGCAGTATTTT.

J is TRBJ2-3 and V is TRBV27; 7 bases fit TRBD1. The germline V gene has CDR1 MNHEY and CDR2 SMNVEV (reference sequence). V gave up 4 bases and J gave up 5 bases; unmatched junction bases: 9. CDR3 size: 15 residues. In nucleotides, the CDR3 is TGTGCCAGCAGTTCCCGACAGGGATTGCAAGATACGCAGTATTTT. It translates to CASSSRQGLQDTQYF.

J is TRBJ2-7 and V is TRBV5-4, with D unresolved. Germline CDR1 SGHNT, CDR2 YYREEE (reference sequence). V lost 4 bases and J 2 bases, leaving 4 bases between the germline ends. CDR3 length: 11 amino acids. The CDR3: CASSLAYEQYF. Here the CDR3 DNA reads TGTGCCAGCAGCCTTGCCTACGAGCAGTACTTC.

The V and J genes are TRBV11-2 and TRBJ2-7; 10 positions agree with TRBD1. The germline V gene encodes CDR1 SGHAT and CDR2 FQNNGV. J lost 6 bases, V lost 5 bases, and 10 bases had no gene match. The CDR3 loop spans 15 amino acids. The CDR3 sequence is CASSEGDRGFGEQYF. CDR3 sequence (DNA): TGTGCCAGCAGCGAAGGGGACAGGGGCTTTGGCGAGCAGTACTTC. Drawing the rest from reference TRBV11-2 and TRBJ2-7, the complete variable domain is EAGVAQSPRYKIIEKRQSVAFWCNPISGHATLYWYQQILGQGPKLLIQFQNNGVVDDSQLPKDRFSAERLKGVDSTLKIQPAKLEDSAVYLCASSEGDRGFGEQYFGPGTRLTVT.

The chain recombines TRBV19 with TRBJ2-3, with D possibly being TRBD2 (7 bases). V lost 8 bases, J lost 8 bases, and 23 bases lay in between. The CDR3 is 15 amino acids. Germline CDR1 and CDR2: LNHDA and SQIVND (reference sequence). CDR3 coding DNA: TGTGCCAGTGAGGGGCGGCCCGGGGGGCAGGGTACGCAGTATTTT. This sequence encodes CASEGRPGGQGTQYF.

This CDR3 is CASSELIRTSTDTQYF. The CDR3 DNA is TGTGCCAGCAGTGAATTGATTCGGACTAGCACAGATACGCAGTATTTT. The V and J genes are TRBV6-1 and TRBJ2-3; maybe TRBD2 (5 bases). The V gene lost 2 bases and the J gene lost 0 bases, with 12 bases spanning the gap. CDR3 length: 16 residues. Per germline, CDR1 MNHNS and CDR2 SASEGT.